The source of this T cell receptor beta chain is a study of T cell responses to AZD1222 COVID-19 vaccine. Some clones are missing from TCRdb's copy, which holds only in-frame ones; the method was immunoSEQ multiplex PCR. The sample lists 95,000 to 150,000 clones; under 90% were seen once. Trimming cost V 2 bases and J 1 base, with 6 bases left between them. This CDR3 has 14 residues. Germline CDR1 and CDR2: WNHNN and SYGVQD (reference sequence). J is TRBJ1-5 and V is TRBV10-1; D remains unclear. This sample comprised peripheral blood, obtained on day 0 of AZD1222 vaccination. This clonotype was sampled from an adult in good health. As DNA, the CDR3 is TGCGCCAGCAGTGAGGGGCAGAGCAATCAGCCCCAGCATTTT. As protein: CASSEGQSNQPQHF.